The 10 T cell receptor beta chains below all came from one sample that was sequenced in a study of shared clonotypes between healthy human individuals. Sequencing used immunoSEQ multiplex PCR; TCRdb keeps in-frame clones, though not all of them. The data show more than 900,000 clones, roughly 74% seen once. Sequencing was done on a sample of memory CD4+ T cells from PBMCs. The subset here: CD45RA-negative fraction. These receptors were obtained from a man aged 18-30 years in good health. Some clones in this sample may be carry-over from other donors' samples.

The chain carries TRBV9 and TRBJ2-3; TRBD2 matches at 9 bases. The CDR3 loop spans 16 amino acids. J lost 5 bases, V lost 0 bases, and 7 bases had no gene match. Germline CDR1 is SGDLS and CDR2 is YYNGEE. The CDR3 loop is CASSVAGTSREDTQYF. CDR3 bases: TGTGCCAGCAGCGTAGCAGGGACTAGCCGAGAAGATACGCAGTATTTT.

V gene TRBV18 combines with J gene TRBJ1-2; D is uncertain. Trimming shortened V by 3 bases and J by 4 bases, and 12 bases separated the two germline ends. The length of the CDR3 is 14 residues. Germline V lookup: CDR1 KGHSH, CDR2 LQKENI. The CDR3, as DNA: TGTGCCAGCTCACCCGGCGAGGCGACCTATGGCTACACCTTC. It encodes CASSPGEATYGYTF.

The V and J genes are TRBV9 and TRBJ1-1, with TRBD1 as a possible D gene (5 bases). Germline V gene lookup returns CDR1 SGDLS and CDR2 YYNGEE. The CDR3 runs to 13 residues. V gave up 3 bases and J gave up 10 bases, with 16 bases separating them. The CDR3 bases are TGTGCCAGCAGCGAAGACACCACGAGGGGAGCTTTCTTT. Translating gives CASSEDTTRGAFF.

This clone has just one count. The rearrangement links TRBV7-9 to TRBJ2-6, with D uncertain. The CDR3 is 16 residues long. V shed 5 bases and J shed 2 bases, with 13 bases lying between them. Germline assignment: CDR1 SEHNR and CDR2 FQNEAQ (reference sequence). The CDR3 region is CASSPFGWAGANVLTF. CDR3 sequence (DNA): TGTGCCAGCAGCCCCTTCGGATGGGCTGGGGCCAACGTCCTGACTTTC.

This rearrangement joins TRBV18 to TRBJ2-1, with 8 positions matching TRBD2. V was pared by 3 bases and J by 9 bases, with 13 bases of the junction left unmatched. Germline CDR1 KGHSH, CDR2 LQKENI. This CDR3 is built from 16 residues. The CDR3 here is CASSPSRSGITSEQFF. CDR3 in DNA: TGTGCCAGCTCACCTAGCCGTAGCGGGATAACTAGTGAGCAGTTCTTC.

The chain carries TRBV5-4 and TRBJ2-5; 7 positions agree with TRBD2. The germline V gene encodes CDR1 SGHNT and CDR2 YYREEE (reference sequence). The CDR3 contains 14 residues. The ends lost 4 bases at V and 6 bases at J; junction bases unmatched: 9. The CDR3 protein is CASSPRGGSQTQYF. In nucleotides, the CDR3 is TGTGCCAGCAGCCCGAGGGGCGGGAGTCAGACCCAGTACTTC.

This clone was seen a single time. This rearrangement joins TRBV30 to TRBJ1-6; 10 nucleotides line up with TRBD1. The CDR3 runs 15 residues. V gave up 3 bases and J gave up 4 bases; unmatched junction bases: 3. The V gene's germline CDR1 is GTSNPN and CDR2 SVGIG (reference sequence). The CDR3 region is CAWRRQGAYNSPLHF. CDR3 nucleotides: TGTGCCTGGAGGAGACAGGGGGCTTATAATTCACCCCTCCACTTT.

CDR3 protein: CASSWTPGYGYTF. The CDR3 DNA reads TGCGCCAGCAGCTGGACCCCAGGCTATGGCTACACCTTC. This chain joins TRBV5-1 and TRBJ1-2, with D hard to call. The CDR3 spans 13 residues. Germline V CDR1 and CDR2: SGHRS, YFSETQ. Trimming shortened V by 3 bases and J by 4 bases, and 10 bases separated the two germline ends.

This clone was seen just once. The V and J genes are TRBV7-2 and TRBJ1-3; D is uncertain. Germline CDR1 reads SGHTA; CDR2 reads FQGNSA. The CDR3 runs to 14 residues. Trimming stripped 5 bases from V and 4 bases from J, with 12 bases between. The chain's CDR3 is CASSQVAWGNTIYF. The CDR3 nucleotides are TGTGCCAGCAGCCAGGTGGCCTGGGGAAACACCATATATTTT. The full variable domain, completed using reference TRBV7-2 and TRBJ1-3, is GAGVSQSPSNKVTEKGKDVELRCDPISGHTALYWYRQSLGQGLEFLIYFQGNSAPDKSGLPSDRFSAERTGGSVSTLTIQRTQQEDSAVYLCASSQVAWGNTIYFGEGSWLTVV.

About this clone: A much larger clone is a single base away; this may be a read error. The gene calls are TRBV20-1 and TRBJ2-5; no clear D. Trimming pared 4 bases from V and 4 bases from J, leaving 7 bases between. Germline assignment: CDR1 DFQATT and CDR2 SNEGSKA (reference sequence). This CDR3 is 11 amino acids long. In nucleotides, the CDR3 is TGCAGTGCTACTGATGGAGAGACCCAGTACTTC. This translates into CSATDGETQYF.